The 15 T cell receptor beta chains listed next were all sequenced from one sample in a study of OX40 agonist ivuxolimab in advanced cancers. Library preparation employed the immunoSEQ multiplex PCR assay. TCRdb limited this immuneACCESS table to in-frame rearrangements with V and J called. A share of clones is missing; checked studies link under half to unresolved V genes, and the rest is unexplained. The sample has around 39,000 clones on record, approximately 79% of them singletons. The leading ten clones occupy under 2% of the sample. The sequenced sample was CD4+ or CD8+ T cells sorted from blood, obtained in a trial of the OX40 agonist ivuxolimab. These receptors originate from an adult with an advanced solid tumor such as melanoma, head and neck, liver or kidney cancer.

The chain joins TRBV5-1 to TRBJ1-2; TRBD1 matches 9 bases. CDR3 length: 15 amino acids. Germline lookup yields CDR1 SGHRS and CDR2 YFSETQ. Losses at the gene ends were 4 bases for V and 0 bases for J; bases not matched to a gene: 4. CDR3 nucleotides: TGCGCCAGCAGCCCAGGGGACAGGGCTAACTATGGCTACACCTTC. Translating gives CASSPGDRANYGYTF.

V and J are TRBV5-5 and TRBJ2-5, with D perhaps TRBD1 or TRBD2 (5 bases each). V gave up 1 base and J gave up 4 bases, with 11 bases separating them. The germline V gene encodes CDR1 SGHKS and CDR2 YYEKEE (reference sequence). The CDR3 totals 14 residues. As DNA, the CDR3 is TGTGCCAGCAGCTTGTTGAGGGGCGGAGAGACCCAGTACTTC. Its translation: CASSLLRGGETQYF.

V and J are TRBV6-5 and TRBJ1-5; 11 positions match TRBD1. V dropped 6 bases and J dropped 5; count of bases not matched to a gene: 6. The CDR3 covers 15 residues. Per the germline V gene, CDR1 is MNHEY and CDR2 is SVGAGI. The CDR3 DNA sequence: TGTGCCAGCAGAGGGACAGGGGGAAGCTATCAGCCCCAGCATTTT. It specifies CASRGTGGSYQPQHF.

J is TRBJ1-2 and V is TRBV5-6; possible D gene TRBD1, 6 bases. The CDR3 extends over 16 amino acids. V lost 0 bases and J 4 bases, leaving 16 bases between the germline ends. Per the germline V gene, CDR1 is SGHDT and CDR2 is YYEEEE. CDR3 region: CASSLALRGPTYGYTF. The CDR3 DNA reads as TGTGCCAGCAGCTTGGCTCTGCGGGGGCCCACCTATGGCTACACCTTC.

This chain uses TRBV5-1 with TRBJ1-2, with 8 bases matching TRBD1. Trimming at V came to 4 bases and at J to 7 bases, leaving 9 bases not matched to a gene. The CDR3 has 14 residues. Germline loops: CDR1 SGHRS, CDR2 YFSETQ. The CDR3 is CASSVSQGVAGYTF. DNA of the CDR3: TGCGCCAGCAGCGTATCACAGGGGGTGGCTGGCTACACCTTC.

V gene TRBV23-1 combines with J gene TRBJ2-2; TRBD2 is a possible D gene (5 bases). TRBV23-1 is designated an ORF whose function remains uncertain. With 2 bases removed from V and 5 bases from J, the gap between germline ends came to 6 bases. CDR3 length: 13 amino acids. CDR3 region: CASSQGGTGELFF. The CDR3, as DNA: TGCGCCAGCAGTCAAGGAGGAACCGGGGAGCTGTTTTTT.

The chain employs TRBV29-1 and TRBJ2-5, with D perhaps assigned TRBD1 or TRBD2 (6 bases each). The CDR3 length is 14 residues. CDR1 and CDR2 from the germline V gene are SQVTM and ANQGSEA. The V gene lost 5 bases and the J gene lost 5 bases, with 18 bases spanning the gap. CDR3 nucleotide sequence: TGCAGCGTTCCAACAGGGTTGCGGGACGAGACCCAGTACTTC. Translating it yields CSVPTGLRDETQYF.

This sequence joins TRBV10-3 and TRBJ2-3, with TRBD2 identical over 13 bases. Germline CDR1 reads ENHRY; CDR2 reads SYGVKD. This CDR3 is built from 15 residues. The J segment lost 4 bases and the V segment lost 7 bases, leaving 5 bases of the junction unmatched. Written as DNA, the CDR3 is TGTGCCATCAAAGTCGGGACTAGCGGGGCAGATACGCAGTATTTT. This codes for CAIKVGTSGADTQYF.

The gene calls are TRBV30 and TRBJ2-1, with unresolved D. Germline V gives CDR1 GTSNPN, CDR2 SVGIG (reference sequence). The V end lost 5 bases, the J end lost 0 bases, and 14 bases lay between the germline ends. CDR3 size: 15 residues. CDR3 loop: CAWVSPYSSYNEQFF. The CDR3 nucleotides are TGTGCCTGGGTTTCTCCGTATAGCTCCTACAATGAGCAGTTCTTC.

This rearrangement joins TRBV5-6 to TRBJ2-7; unclear D gene. Germline CDR1 reads SGHDT; CDR2 reads YYEEEE. With 2 bases removed from V and 4 bases from J, the gap between germline ends came to 7 bases. This CDR3 is built from 12 residues. The CDR3 nucleotides are TGTGCCAGCAGCTTCGCGGAATACGAGCAGTACTTC. This codes for CASSFAEYEQYF.

This rearrangement joins TRBV23-1 to TRBJ1-6, with D maybe TRBD1 (5 bases). TRBV23-1 is assigned to the ORF class and has an uncertain function. Trimming removed 7 bases at V and 5 bases at J, with 9 bases between. CDR3 size: 13 residues. The CDR3, as DNA: TGCGCCAGCACGCACAGGAATAATTCACCCCTCCACTTT. Translated, it gives CASTHRNNSPLHF.

The rearrangement uses TRBV10-3 and TRBJ1-4; the D is unclear. The CDR3 runs 12 residues. V was cut by 3 bases and J by 7 bases, with 6 bases left in between. Germline CDR1 ENHRY, CDR2 SYGVKD. The CDR3 sequence is CAISDPGEKLFF. The CDR3 DNA is TGTGCCATCAGTGATCCAGGTGAAAAACTGTTTTTT.

The chain carries TRBV15 and TRBJ2-7, with D perhaps given as TRBD1 or TRBD2 (7 bases each). Germline assignment: CDR1 LNHNV and CDR2 YYDKDF (reference sequence). The CDR3 contains 13 residues. V was trimmed by 5 bases and J by 5 bases, leaving 13 bases between them. CDR3 protein: CATSPQGGDEQYF. As DNA, the CDR3 is TGTGCCACCAGCCCCCAGGGGGGGGACGAGCAGTACTTC.

The genes are TRBV10-3 and TRBJ1-5; D possibly corresponds to TRBD1 (6 bases). The germline CDR1 and CDR2 sequences are ENHRY and SYGVKD. There are 15 residues in the CDR3. The V end was cut by 4 bases, the J end by 1 base, with 11 bases between. CDR3 in amino acids: CAISAGHGSNQPQHF. The CDR3 DNA reads as TGTGCCATCAGTGCGGGACATGGCAGCAATCAGCCCCAGCATTTT.

The chain combines TRBV6-1 with TRBJ1-2; D gene uncertain. The CDR3 contains 12 residues. V was pared by 4 bases and J by 0 bases, with 3 bases between. Germline V CDR1 and CDR2: MNHNS, SASEGT. The CDR3 is CASSATNYGYTF. CDR3 sequence (DNA): TGTGCCAGCAGTGCCACTAACTATGGCTACACCTTC.